This T cell receptor beta chain was found in a study of T cell changes during pregnancy in multiple sclerosis. Data came from immunoSEQ multiplex PCR; TCRdb stores just in-frame clones and leaves some out. Among around 65,000 clones listed, under 95% were seen once. This CDR3 is built from 17 residues. Trimming removed 8 bases from V and 0 bases from J; junction bases left unmatched: 13. CDR1 and CDR2 (germline): ENHRY, SYGVKD. Sample: peripheral blood, taken in the third trimester of pregnancy. The V gene is TRBV10-3, the J gene TRBJ1-5; the match to TRBD1 covers 7 bases. This sequence was found in a female donor in good health, enrolled as a control in a pregnancy study. The CDR3 sequence is CAIPADRERLSNQPQHF. CDR3 nucleotide sequence: TGTGCCATCCCGGCCGACAGGGAACGGCTTAGCAATCAGCCCCAGCATTTT.